This T cell receptor (beta chain) was captured in a study of tissue T cells after allogeneic stem cell transplantation. Trimming took 2 bases from V and 0 from J, leaving 7 bases between them. CDR1 and CDR2 (germline): SEHNR, FQNEAQ (reference sequence). The CDR3 sequence is 14 residues long. The table came from immunoSEQ multiplex PCR; TCRdb's copy has only in-frame clones and leaves some out. The sample lists about 43,000 clones, roughly 92% occurring once. This specimen was blood, taken before transplantation. The clonotype comes from a woman aged 35-75 years who later had graft-versus-host disease after an allogeneic stem cell transplant. This chain links TRBV7-9 with TRBJ1-2; D gene ambiguous. The CDR3 loop is CASSLINTNYGYTF. Written as DNA, the CDR3 is TGTGCCAGCAGCTTAATAAACACTAACTATGGCTACACCTTC. Based on the CDR3 plus reference TRBV7-9 and TRBJ1-2, the full variable domain is DTGVSQNPRHKITKRGQNVTFRCDPISEHNRLYWYRQTLGQGPEFLTYFQNEAQLEKSRLLSDRFSAERPKGSFSTLEIQRTEQGDSAMYLCASSLINTNYGYTFGSGTRLTVV.